This T cell receptor beta chain was retrieved from a study of cytomegalovirus exposure and HLA in healthy donors. The study's findings and limits: High specificity and sensitivity for cytomegalovirus status were reported for the classifier.

PCR involved 60 Vbeta and 13 Jbeta primers. This table comes from immunoSEQ multiplex PCR, and its TCRdb copy is limited to in-frame clones, with some not included. The table has approximately 170,000 clones, 60% to 80% seen once; the top ten hold roughly 1.6%. This CDR3 region has 15 residues. Between the trimmed V and J ends, which lost 5 bases and 5 bases, there was a span of 16 bases. CDR1 and CDR2 (germline): SGDLS, YYNGEE. Regarding this clone: The target antigen is unknown.

The source of this sequence is a woman in her late teens or twenties in good health and CMV-seronegative. This chain joins TRBV9 and TRBJ2-2, with a tentative D call TRBD2 (5 bases). Input material: PBMCs. The CDR3 loop is CASSPERGRTGELFF. In DNA form, the CDR3 reads TGTGCCAGCAGTCCGGAACGGGGAAGGACCGGGGAGCTGTTTTTT.